Following are 2 T cell receptor beta chains from one sample sequenced in a study of tumor-infiltrating lymphocytes in primary liver carcinoma. Germline DNA was also extracted, while the blood RNA originated from unsorted whole blood. With a constant-region primer, TCR beta cDNA was made from approximately 520 ng of total RNA. Generation of the TCR beta libraries relied on three nested multiplex PCR rounds using slightly modified ARM-PCR. A C-beta reverse primer and TRBV1-TRBV30 forward primers served in each of the first two PCR rounds, at about 10 cycles apiece. TCRdb re-derived calls from the multiplex PCR reads in MiXCR, one entry per CDR3 protein. The table lists hundreds of thousands of distinct CDR3 sequences, more than 55% of them singletons. The specimen sequenced was peripheral blood. The receptors come from a man aged 35 to 55 with primary liver carcinoma and hepatitis B virus infection.

The V gene is TRBV28, the J gene TRBJ2-1, with TRBD2 matching 8 bases. CDR1 and CDR2 (germline): MDHEN, SYDVKM. V gave up 6 bases and J gave up 3 bases; unmatched junction bases: 10. The CDR3 sequence is 16 residues long. Here the CDR3 DNA reads TGTGCCAGCAGCCTCGAGGGACTAGTGGGCTACAATGAGCAGTTCTTC. Its translation: CASSLEGLVGYNEQFF.

This clonotype has a count of ten or more. The chain carries TRBV5-6 and TRBJ2-5, with 7 nucleotides matching TRBD1. The CDR3 runs to 15 residues. Germline V lookup: CDR1 SGHDT, CDR2 YYEEEE. Unmatched junction bases numbered 8, after V lost 6 bases and J lost 0 bases. In DNA, the CDR3 is TGTGCCAGCACCGAGACAGGGAAGTACCAAGAGACCCAGTACTTC. Protein sequence: CASTETGKYQETQYF. The full variable domain, in which reference TRBV5-6 and TRBJ2-5 provide the parts outside the CDR3, is DAGVTQSPTHLIKTRGQQVTLRCSPKSGHDTVSWYQQALGQGPQFIFQYYEEEERQRGNFPDRFSGHQFPNYSSELNVNALLLGDSALYLCASTETGKYQETQYFGPGTRLLVL.